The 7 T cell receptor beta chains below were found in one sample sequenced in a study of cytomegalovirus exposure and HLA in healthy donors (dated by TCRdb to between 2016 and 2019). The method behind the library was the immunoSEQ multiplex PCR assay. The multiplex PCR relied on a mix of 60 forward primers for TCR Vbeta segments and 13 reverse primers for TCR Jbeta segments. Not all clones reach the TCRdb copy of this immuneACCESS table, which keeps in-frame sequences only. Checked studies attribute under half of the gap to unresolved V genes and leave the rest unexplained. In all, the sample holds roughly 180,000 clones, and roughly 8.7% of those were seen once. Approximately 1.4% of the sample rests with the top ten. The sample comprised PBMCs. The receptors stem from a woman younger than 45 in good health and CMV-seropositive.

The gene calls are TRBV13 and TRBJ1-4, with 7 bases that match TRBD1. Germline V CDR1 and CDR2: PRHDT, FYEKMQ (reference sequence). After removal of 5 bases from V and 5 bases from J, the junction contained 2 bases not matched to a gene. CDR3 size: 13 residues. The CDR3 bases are TGTGCCAGCAGCACGGGACAGAATGAAAAACTGTTTTTT. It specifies CASSTGQNEKLFF.

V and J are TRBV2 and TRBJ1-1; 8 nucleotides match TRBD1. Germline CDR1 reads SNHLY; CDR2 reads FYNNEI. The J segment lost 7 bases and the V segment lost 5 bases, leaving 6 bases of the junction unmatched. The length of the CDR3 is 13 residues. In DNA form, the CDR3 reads TGTGCCAGCAGTCAGGGACAGGCGTTTGAAGCTTTCTTT. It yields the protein CASSQGQAFEAFF.

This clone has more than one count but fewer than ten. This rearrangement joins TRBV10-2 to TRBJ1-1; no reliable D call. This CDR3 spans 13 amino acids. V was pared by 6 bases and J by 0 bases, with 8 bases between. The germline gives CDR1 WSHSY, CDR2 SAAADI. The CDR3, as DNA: TGCGCCAGCAGACAGATCATGAACACTGAAGCTTTCTTT. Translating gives CASRQIMNTEAFF.

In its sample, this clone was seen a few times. The DNA for the CDR3 is TGTGCCAGCGAGGGACAGGGCACCGGTGAAGCTTTCTTT. Residues: CASEGQGTGEAFF. The chain employs TRBV2 and TRBJ1-1; TRBD1 matches at 9 bases. With V trimmed by 8 bases and J by 7 bases, 8 bases remained unmatched. Germline V gene data show CDR1 as SNHLY and CDR2 as FYNNEI. The CDR3 is made up of 13 amino acids.

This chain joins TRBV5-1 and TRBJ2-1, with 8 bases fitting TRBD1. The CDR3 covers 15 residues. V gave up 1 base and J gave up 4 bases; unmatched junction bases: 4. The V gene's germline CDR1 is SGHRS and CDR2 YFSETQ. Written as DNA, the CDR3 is TGCGCCAGCAGCTTGTTACAGGGGGGTTACAATGAGCAGTTCTTC. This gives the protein CASSLLQGGYNEQFF.

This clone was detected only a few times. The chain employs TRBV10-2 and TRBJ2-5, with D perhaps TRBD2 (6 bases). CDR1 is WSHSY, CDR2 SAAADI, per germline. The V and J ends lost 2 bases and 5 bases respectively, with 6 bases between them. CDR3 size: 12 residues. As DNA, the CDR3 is TGCGCCAGCAGTGAGGGAGGGGAGACCCAGTACTTC. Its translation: CASSEGGETQYF.

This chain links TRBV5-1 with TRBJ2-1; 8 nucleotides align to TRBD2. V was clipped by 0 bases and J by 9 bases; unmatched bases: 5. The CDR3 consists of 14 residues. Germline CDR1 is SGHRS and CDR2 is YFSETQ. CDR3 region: CASSLAAGVGEQFF. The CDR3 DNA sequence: TGCGCCAGCAGCTTGGCAGCGGGAGTTGGTGAGCAGTTCTTC.